Sequencing of this TCR beta chain was carried out in a study of T cell responses to AZD1222 COVID-19 vaccine. About the research overall: Second doses that came at about 4 or about 12 weeks were put together. The study's findings and limits: The CD4 TCRs associated with vaccination extended across spike and predominated at 160-218 and 743-854. Mostly white British, mostly female donors; authors suggested clonal diversity may be underestimated. Rises in breadth and depth of Spike-specific TCRs came after two AZD1222 doses.

CDR3 length: 19 residues. In germline, CDR1 is LNHDA, CDR2 SQIVND (reference sequence). Trimming took 4 bases from V and 6 from J; bases not matched to a gene: 19. In this sample, this clone turned up once. Antigen unknown. The table came from immunoSEQ multiplex PCR; TCRdb's copy has only in-frame clones and leaves some out. The sample lists 130,000 to 150,000 clones, 85% to 95% occurring once. The source material was peripheral blood, sampled on day 0 of AZD1222 vaccination. V is TRBV19 and J is TRBJ2-2; 8 bases align to TRBD2. This sequence originates from an adult in good health. The chain's CDR3 is CASSTTRAGTRLGAGELFF. In DNA form, the CDR3 reads TGTGCCAGTAGTACAACGAGGGCGGGGACTAGGTTGGGCGCCGGGGAGCTGTTTTTT.